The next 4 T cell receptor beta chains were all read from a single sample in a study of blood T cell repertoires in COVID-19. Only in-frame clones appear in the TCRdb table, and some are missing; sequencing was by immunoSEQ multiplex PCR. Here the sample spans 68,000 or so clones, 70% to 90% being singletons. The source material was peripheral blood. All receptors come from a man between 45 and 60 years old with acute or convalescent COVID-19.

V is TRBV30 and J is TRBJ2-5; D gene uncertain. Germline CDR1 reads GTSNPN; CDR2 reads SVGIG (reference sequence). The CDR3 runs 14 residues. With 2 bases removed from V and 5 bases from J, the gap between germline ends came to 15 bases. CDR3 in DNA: TGTGCCTGGAGTTTAAAACATGGCTGGGAGACCCAGTACTTC. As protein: CAWSLKHGWETQYF.

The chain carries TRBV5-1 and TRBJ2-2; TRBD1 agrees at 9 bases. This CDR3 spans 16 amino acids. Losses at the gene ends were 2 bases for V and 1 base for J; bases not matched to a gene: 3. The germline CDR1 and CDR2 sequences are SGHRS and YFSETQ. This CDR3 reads CASSFPGQGNTGELFF. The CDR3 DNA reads TGCGCCAGCAGCTTCCCGGGACAGGGGAACACCGGGGAGCTGTTTTTT.

The CDR3 nucleotides are TGTGCCAGCAGGGCAGGGGGCGGAAACACCATATATTTT. This encodes CASRAGGGNTIYF. This sequence joins TRBV6-5 and TRBJ1-3; 8 bases line up with TRBD1. This CDR3 has 13 amino acids. The germline V gene has CDR1 MNHEY and CDR2 SVGAGI. V lost 6 bases and J lost 4; bases outside the gene matches: 2.

In nucleotides, the CDR3 is TGTGCCAGCTTATCATCTGGGGCTAGCGGCTACAATGAGCAGTTCTTC. Residues: CASLSSGASGYNEQFF. J is TRBJ2-1 and V is TRBV28, with 7 bases identical to TRBD2. The CDR3 runs to 16 residues. V lost 8 bases, J lost 3 bases, and 13 bases stayed unmatched. Per germline, CDR1 MDHEN and CDR2 SYDVKM.